Listed below are T cell receptor beta chains from one sample, sequenced in a study of cytomegalovirus exposure and HLA in healthy donors. Clones were read by immunoSEQ multiplex PCR, and TCRdb kept only the in-frame ones, dropping some. Of roughly 160,000 clones listed, 75% to 80% are singletons. The sequenced sample consisted of PBMCs. These receptors came from a man aged 45-60 years in good health and CMV-seropositive. Both conserved end residues are part of each CDR3. A D gene is named only where the DNA matches it firmly. Size tells how often a clone was seen (once, few, many) or the class of an expanded clone, and some rows leave it out.

J | V | size | D | DNA | CDR3
TRBJ1-2 | TRBV4-1 | . | . | TGCGCCAGCAGCCAGCCCTGGATTTCGGGGGAGGGTTCCTATGGCTACACCTTC | CASSQPWISGEGSYGYTF
TRBJ1-1 | TRBV2 | . | TRBD1 | TGTGCCAGCAATACAGGGGGGGCAAGGGGCACTGAAGCTTTCTTT | CASNTGGARGTEAFF
TRBJ2-7 | TRBV9 | . | TRBD2 | TGTGCCAGCAGCGGTAGCGGGGGGGCGTACTACGAGCAGTACTTC | CASSGSGGAYYEQYF
TRBJ2-5 | TRBV5-6 | few | TRBD1 | TGTGCCAGCAGCTCGGTGAGGGACAGGGGTGTGAAGACCCAGTACTTC | CASSSVRDRGVKTQYF
TRBJ1-6 | TRBV27 | once | . | TGTGCCAGCAGTGACCCTCTTAAGGGGCTTAATTCACCCCTCCACTTT | CASSDPLKGLNSPLHF
TRBJ1-4 | TRBV5-1 | . | . | TGCGCCAGCAGCTTACCACAGGGAGAAAAACTGTTTTTT | CASSLPQGEKLFF
TRBJ2-5 | TRBV19 | . | . | TGTGCCAGTAGTATAGCGGGTTCGCTAGCTTACCTCCAAGAGACCCAGTACTTC | CASSIAGSLAYLQETQYF
TRBJ1-6 | TRBV11-2 | . | TRBD1 | TGTGCCAGCAGCTTACGGACAGGGGTGCGGAATTCACCCCTCCACTTT | CASSLRTGVRNSPLHF
TRBJ2-7 | TRBV13 | . | TRBD2 | TGTGCCAGCAGCTCGTTAGCGGGGGCACGGTACGAGCAGTACTTC | CASSSLAGARYEQYF
TRBJ1-6 | TRBV2 | . | TRBD1 | TGTGCCAGCATACGGACAGGCCTCTATAATTCACCCCTCCACTTT | CASIRTGLYNSPLHF
TRBJ1-2 | TRBV6-1 | . | TRBD1 | TGTGCCACATACCCGGGACAGGGATATGGCTACACCTTC | CATYPGQGYGYTF
TRBJ1-5 | TRBV28 | . | TRBD1 | TGTGCCAGCATAACTCCGGGACAGGGGGGTCAGCCCCAGCATTTT | CASITPGQGGQPQHF
TRBJ1-5 | TRBV2 | . | TRBD1 | TGTGCCAGCAGAAGGACAGGGGGCAATCAGCCCCAGCATTTT | CASRRTGGNQPQHF
TRBJ1-2 | TRBV7-8 | . | . | TGTGCCAGCAGCTTAGAAAAGCCTTGGGCGATCAACTATGGCTACACCTTC | CASSLEKPWAINYGYTF
TRBJ2-5 | TRBV7-2 | . | TRBD1 | TGTGCCAGCAGCCTATCGGACAGGTCGCAGTACTTC | CASSLSDRSQYF
TRBJ2-3 | TRBV15 | . | TRBD1 | TGTGCCACCAGCAGAGTTGGACAGGGCACAGATACGCAGTATTTT | CATSRVGQGTDTQYF
TRBJ1-2 | TRBV7-2 | few | TRBD1 | TGTGCCAGCAGCAGTCCGAGACAGGGATCGGATGGCTACACCTTC | CASSSPRQGSDGYTF
TRBJ1-2 | TRBV5-1 | . | . | TGCGCCAGCAGCCGGGGAACAGATAACTATGGCTACACCTTC | CASSRGTDNYGYTF
TRBJ2-3 | TRBV18 | . | TRBD2 | TGTGCCAGCTCACCACTAGCGGGGGGGAACAGAGATACGCAGTATTTT | CASSPLAGGNRDTQYF
TRBJ2-1 | TRBV29-1 | . | TRBD2 | TGCAGCGAGATAAGCGGGGGAAGACTCAATGAGCAGTTCTTC | CSEISGGRLNEQFF
TRBJ2-1 | TRBV9 | . | . | TGTGCCAGCAGCCCCAGTGGTGGGCATGAGCAGTTCTTC | CASSPSGGHEQFF
TRBJ1-2 | TRBV7-9 | . | TRBD1 | TGTTCCAGCAGCTCACAGGGGTATGGCTACACCTTC | CSSSSQGYGYTF
TRBJ1-5 | TRBV28 | . | . | TGTGCCACGGGTGATGAGGGAAGATACTCCGGACAGCCCCAGCATTTT | CATGDEGRYSGQPQHF
TRBJ1-1 | TRBV27 | . | . | TGTGCCAGCCTACCGTCATACTCAACTGAAGCTTTCTTT | CASLPSYSTEAFF
TRBJ2-5 | TRBV5-1 | . | . | TGCGCCAGCAGCGCAGGGTTCCCAGAGACCCAGTACTTC | CASSAGFPETQYF
TRBJ2-1 | TRBV4-3 | . | TRBD1 | TGCGCCAGCAGCCAAGATCGACAGGGGAACTACAATGAGCAGTTCTTC | CASSQDRQGNYNEQFF
TRBJ1-2 | TRBV19 | . | . | TGTGCCAGTAGTATAGTTCCCAATACAGGGTCCGGCTACACCTTC | CASSIVPNTGSGYTF
TRBJ2-3 | TRBV5-8 | few | TRBD2 | TGTGCCAGCAGCTATCGACTAGCGGGGGGGCGTGTCACAGATACGCAGTATTTT | CASSYRLAGGRVTDTQYF